This T cell receptor beta chain is from a study of identical twins. This clonotype was detected many times. TCRdb re-derived calls from the 5' RACE reads in MiXCR, one entry per CDR3 protein. The data contain 520,000 or so distinct CDR3 sequences, about 20% of them singletons. The sample also formed part of further work on T cells expressing NK-cell markers.

Sequencing input: CD4+ T cells sorted from blood. The sequence derives from a woman under 30 in good health.

Here the CDR3 reads CAIRETGSYEQYF. Here the CDR3 DNA reads TGTGCCATCAGAGAAACAGGCTCCTACGAGCAGTACTTC. This sequence joins TRBV10-3 and TRBJ2-7; perhaps TRBD1 as D (5 bases). Germline V gene lookup returns CDR1 ENHRY and CDR2 SYGVKD. CDR3 length: 13 residues. V was pared by 6 bases and J by 0 bases, with 9 bases between.